Below are 28 T cell receptor beta chains sequenced from a single sample in a study of blood T cells in healthy people across ages. Next came a second PCR, run for about 7 to 12 cycles, which used a sample-barcoded 5' primer along with a J-beta primer mix. Each CDR3 protein is one row after TCRdb ran MiXCR on the 5' RACE reads. The data contain roughly 900,000 distinct CDR3 sequences, about 48% of them seen just once; the ten biggest clones take up under 15%. Sequences were obtained from blood. The receptors were sampled from a man in his thirties or forties in good health.

The chain is built from TRBV12-3 or TRBV12-4 and TRBJ2-7; no reliable D call. Trimming removed 2 bases from V and 5 bases from J, with 13 bases in between. CDR3 length equals 14 residues. The DNA of the CDR3 is TGTGCCAGCAGTTTAAGGGCAGGATCCGACGAGCAGTACTTC. Translated, it gives CASSLRAGSDEQYF.

The chain couples TRBV7-2 to TRBJ2-3; TRBD1 matches at 8 bases. In germline, CDR1 is SGHTA, CDR2 FQGNSA. The CDR3 spans 14 residues. The J segment lost 6 bases and the V segment lost 1 base, leaving 3 bases of the junction unmatched. CDR3 nucleotides: TGTGCCAGCAGCTTAGTGGGACAGGCGGATACGCAGTATTTT. Protein sequence: CASSLVGQADTQYF.

This clonotype came up a few times. The V and J genes are TRBV12-3 or TRBV12-4 and TRBJ2-7, with a tentative D call TRBD1 (6 bases). V was shortened by 6 bases and J by 1 base, with 13 bases between the two germline ends. The CDR3 spans 14 residues. CDR3 loop: CASSHQQGSYEQYF. The CDR3, as DNA: TGTGCCAGCAGCCATCAACAGGGTTCCTACGAGCAGTACTTC.

This clonotype has only a few counts. J is TRBJ2-7 and V is TRBV5-1; 9 bases match TRBD1. V was pared by 0 bases and J by 3 bases, with 4 bases of the junction left unmatched. The CDR3 is 15 residues long. Germline V lookup: CDR1 SGHRS, CDR2 YFSETQ. The CDR3 reads CASSLEVTGGYEQYF. CDR3 nucleotide sequence: TGCGCCAGCAGCTTGGAAGTGACAGGGGGCTACGAGCAGTACTTC.

With regard to this clonotype: The germline gene is not matched at one end of the junction; a read error may be the cause. The chain links TRBV7-2 to TRBJ2-3, with 9 bases that match TRBD2. The CDR3 has 16 residues. CDR1 is SGHTA, CDR2 FQGNSA, per germline. CDR3 amino acids: CASSLAPGLALDTQYF. The CDR3 DNA reads TGTGCCAGCAGCCTAGCCCCGGGACTAGCTTTAGATACGCAGTATTTT.

This clonotype was recorded a few times. This chain connects TRBV29-1 to TRBJ2-3; D is unresolved. V shed 6 bases and J shed 6 bases, with 19 bases lying between them. Germline-derived CDR1 and CDR2 are SQVTM and ANQGSEA. This CDR3 comprises 14 residues. The CDR3 spells CSVPSETSGDTQYF. DNA of the CDR3: TGCAGCGTGCCCTCGGAAACCTCCGGGGATACGCAGTATTTT.

This clonotype has just a few counts. One end of the junction varies from germline; a read error may be responsible. The chain couples TRBV7-7 to TRBJ2-1; 7 nucleotides line up with TRBD2. CDR1 SSHAT and CDR2 FNYEAQ come from the germline V gene (reference sequence). The CDR3 covers 14 residues. The CDR3, as DNA: TGTGCTAGCAGCTATAGCGGGCCCTTCCGCGGGCAGTTCTTC. It specifies CASSYSGPFRGQFF. The whole variable domain, remainder taken from reference TRBV7-7 and TRBJ2-1, is GAGVSQSPRYKVTKRGQDVTLRCDPISSHATLYWYQQALGQGPEFLTYFNYEAQPDKSGLPSDRFSAERPEGSISTLTIQRTEQRDSAMYRCASSYSGPFRGQFFGPGTRLTVL.

Only one count was recorded for this clonotype. This chain connects TRBV9 to TRBJ1-6; 7 bases agree with TRBD1. The ends lost 3 bases at V and 8 bases at J; junction bases unmatched: 14. This CDR3 is built from 17 residues. Germline assignment: CDR1 SGDLS and CDR2 YYNGEE. The CDR3 loop reads CASSGASGGTEYSPLHF. The CDR3 DNA reads TGTGCCAGCAGCGGAGCTTCAGGTGGGACAGAGTATTCACCCCTCCACTTT.

The V gene is TRBV11-2, the J gene TRBJ1-2, with D perhaps matching TRBD1 (6 bases). Per the germline V gene, CDR1 is SGHAT and CDR2 is FQNNGV. The CDR3 spans 16 residues. Trimming took 4 bases from V and 0 from J, leaving 15 bases between them. CDR3 DNA sequence: TGTGCCAGCAGCTCTCCGGGGGCCCAAGCTAACTATGGCTACACCTTC. This encodes CASSSPGAQANYGYTF.

The V and J genes are TRBV3-1 and TRBJ2-4; unclear D gene. Germline assignment: CDR1 LGHDT and CDR2 YNNKEL (reference sequence). The CDR3 has 16 amino acids. V lost 3 bases, J lost 0 bases, and 12 bases lay in between. Here the CDR3 DNA reads TGTGCCAGCAGCCACGACTCAACAGTAGCCAAAAACATTCAGTACTTC. Translating it yields CASSHDSTVAKNIQYF.

This clonotype was detected only a few times. The J gene is TRBJ1-1, the V gene TRBV4-2; 11 bases agree with TRBD1. Unmatched junction bases numbered 8, after V lost 3 bases and J lost 8 bases. Germline CDR1 LGHNA, CDR2 YNFKEQ. The CDR3 totals 15 residues. CDR3 sequence (DNA): TGTGCCAGCAGCCAGATGGGACAGGGGGATGGCGAAGCTTTCTTT. Translation: CASSQMGQGDGEAFF.

V usage is TRBV20-1 and J usage is TRBJ1-1, with D perhaps matching TRBD1 (5 bases). CDR1 DFQATT and CDR2 SNEGSKA come from the germline V gene (reference sequence). Between the trimmed V and J ends, which lost 5 bases and 6 bases, there was a span of 13 bases. CDR3 length: 12 amino acids. DNA of the CDR3: TGCAGTGCTGGGGGTTATGGCGCTGAAGCTTTCTTT. Protein product: CSAGGYGAEAFF.

The chain recombines TRBV4-2 with TRBJ2-3, with D possibly TRBD1 on 6 matching bases. Germline V lookup: CDR1 LGHNA, CDR2 YNFKEQ. This CDR3 has 14 amino acids. The V gene lost 4 bases and the J gene lost 9 bases, with 17 bases spanning the gap. CDR3 sequence: CASSREGTGQTQYF. For the CDR3, the DNA is TGTGCCAGCAGCCGAGAGGGGACGGGACAAACGCAGTATTTT.

V and J are TRBV12-3 or TRBV12-4 and TRBJ2-7; D may match TRBD1 or TRBD2 (5 bases each). V was clipped by 4 bases and J by 7 bases, with 26 bases between them. The CDR3 totals 17 residues. This CDR3 is CASSSEVLGVFDNEQYF. In DNA form, the CDR3 reads TGTGCCAGCAGTTCGGAGGTTTTAGGGGTTTTTGACAATGAGCAGTACTTC.

Only a few counts were recorded for this clonotype. The V call is TRBV12-3 or TRBV12-4, the J call TRBJ1-2; D perhaps matches TRBD1 (6 bases). This CDR3 has 14 amino acids. V was clipped by 6 bases and J by 4 bases, with 15 bases between them. The DNA for the CDR3 is TGTGCCAGCAGCGCCGGGACATCGGCCTATGGCTACACCTTC. Its translation is CASSAGTSAYGYTF.

The CDR3 loop is CASSPTGPYAFF. The CDR3 nucleotides read TGTGCCAGCAGTCCGACGGGGCCCTACGCGTTCTTC. The chain couples TRBV7-2 to TRBJ2-1, with D tentatively TRBD1 or TRBD2 (5 bases each). The V gene's germline CDR1 is SGHTA and CDR2 FQGNSA. V gave up 6 bases and J gave up 15 bases, with 18 bases separating them. The CDR3 contains 12 residues. Full variable domain (missing parts from reference TRBV7-2 and TRBJ2-1): GAGVSQSPSNKVTEKGKDVELRCDPISGHTALYWYRQSLGQGLEFLIYFQGNSAPDKSGLPSDRFSAERTGGSVSTLTIQRTQQEDSAVYLCASSPTGPYAFFGPGTRLTVL.

J is TRBJ2-1 and V is TRBV11-2; TRBD2 matches at 10 bases. The germline V gene has CDR1 SGHAT and CDR2 FQNNGV. This CDR3 has 15 residues. Losses at the gene ends were 3 bases for V and 10 bases for J; bases not matched to a gene: 9. The CDR3: CASSFGSGGIKEQFF. The CDR3 DNA sequence: TGTGCCAGCAGCTTCGGTAGCGGGGGGATCAAGGAGCAGTTCTTC.

This rearrangement joins TRBV12-3 or TRBV12-4 to TRBJ2-2; tentative D call: TRBD2 (5 bases). This CDR3 spans 14 amino acids. V lost 7 bases and J 0 bases, leaving 9 bases between the germline ends. CDR3 region: CASIGRANTGELFF. CDR3 nucleotides: TGTGCCAGCATTGGGCGGGCGAACACCGGGGAGCTGTTTTTT.

CDR3 bases: TGTGCCAGCAGTGTAGAGGGTCCAACTTTGGGTGGCTACACCTTC. The encoded protein is CASSVEGPTLGGYTF. The chain employs TRBV25-1 and TRBJ1-2; no reliable D call. The CDR3 loop spans 15 amino acids. The V end was cut by 4 bases, the J end by 7 bases, with 19 bases between. CDR1 is MGHDK and CDR2 is SYGVNS in the germline V gene.

This clonotype appeared a few times. The J gene is TRBJ2-1, the V gene TRBV21-1; no DNA check was done on the table's D call, TRBD1. TRBV21-1 is assigned pseudogene status. The CDR3 is 15 residues long. The CDR3 loop reads CASISRTGIWDEQFF. CDR3 sequence (DNA): TGTGCCAGCATCTCCCGGACAGGGATCTGGGATGAGCAGTTCTTC.

This clonotype was found a few times. The V gene is TRBV20-1, the J gene TRBJ1-2; unclear D gene. Trimming took 7 bases from V and 0 from J, leaving 21 bases between them. This CDR3 is built from 16 residues. Germline-derived CDR1 and CDR2 are DFQATT and SNEGSKA (reference sequence). The CDR3 region has the DNA TGCAGTGTCGAGTTCCACGGTCAGACTACTAACTATGGCTACACCTTC. Its translation: CSVEFHGQTTNYGYTF.

This chain joins TRBV4-2 and TRBJ1-3; D not resolved. Germline values: CDR1 LGHNA, CDR2 YNFKEQ. The CDR3 extends over 15 amino acids. Trimming pared 0 bases from V and 4 bases from J, leaving 10 bases between. CDR3 sequence (DNA): TGTGCCAGCAGCCAAGATGGGGTAGCAGGAAACACCATATATTTT. It is translated as CASSQDGVAGNTIYF.

The rearrangement links TRBV5-1 to TRBJ2-6; D gene ambiguous. CDR1 and CDR2 (germline): SGHRS, YFSETQ. The V gene lost 2 bases and the J gene lost 0 bases, with 12 bases spanning the gap. This CDR3 contains 17 residues. CDR3 in DNA: TGCGCCAGCAGCTTTGGGCCCAGCCGCTCTGGGGCCAACGTCCTGACTTTC. Translated: CASSFGPSRSGANVLTF.

The chain carries TRBV6-5 and TRBJ2-2; D is uncertain. Trimming left V 2 bases short and J 5 bases short, with 3 bases between. The germline V gene has CDR1 MNHEY and CDR2 SVGAGI. This CDR3 region has 12 residues. CDR3 sequence reads: CASSYRTGELFF. The CDR3 nucleotides are TGTGCCAGCAGTTACCGGACCGGGGAGCTGTTTTTT.

The genes are TRBV15 and TRBJ2-3; 9 bases line up with TRBD2. From germline, CDR1 is LNHNV and CDR2 YYDKDF (reference sequence). The CDR3 runs 16 residues. V lost 0 bases, J lost 2 bases, and 3 bases stayed unmatched. CDR3 coding DNA: TGTGCCACCAGCAGAGATCTAGCGGGGACCACAGATACGCAGTATTTT. It specifies CATSRDLAGTTDTQYF.

To note about this clonotype: A junction boundary mismatches the germline segment, possibly from a read error. This chain connects TRBV11-1 to TRBJ2-1; D is unresolved. Germline V gene sequence: CDR1 SGHAT, CDR2 FQDESV (reference sequence). The CDR3 extends over 13 amino acids. CDR3 nucleotides: TGTGCCAGCAGCCATACCCCACGCGATGAGCCGTTCTTC. It yields the protein CASSHTPRDEPFF.

V usage is TRBV7-9 and J usage is TRBJ2-7; a possible D gene is TRBD1 (5 bases). Germline CDR1 reads SEHNR; CDR2 reads FQNEAQ (reference sequence). The CDR3 totals 16 residues. Trimming removed 5 bases from V and 3 bases from J, with 20 bases in between. This CDR3 is CASSPMGRGVNYEQYF. Written as DNA, the CDR3 is TGTGCCAGCAGCCCGATGGGAAGGGGCGTTAACTACGAGCAGTACTTC.

This chain connects TRBV7-9 to TRBJ2-7; maybe TRBD2 (6 bases). Germline CDR1 reads SEHNR; CDR2 reads FQNEAQ (reference sequence). The CDR3 covers 15 residues. V was pared by 4 bases and J by 0 bases, with 13 bases between. The CDR3, as DNA: TGTGCCAGCAGCTCGACGCGGGACCTCTCCTACGAGCAGTACTTC. This gives the protein CASSSTRDLSYEQYF.